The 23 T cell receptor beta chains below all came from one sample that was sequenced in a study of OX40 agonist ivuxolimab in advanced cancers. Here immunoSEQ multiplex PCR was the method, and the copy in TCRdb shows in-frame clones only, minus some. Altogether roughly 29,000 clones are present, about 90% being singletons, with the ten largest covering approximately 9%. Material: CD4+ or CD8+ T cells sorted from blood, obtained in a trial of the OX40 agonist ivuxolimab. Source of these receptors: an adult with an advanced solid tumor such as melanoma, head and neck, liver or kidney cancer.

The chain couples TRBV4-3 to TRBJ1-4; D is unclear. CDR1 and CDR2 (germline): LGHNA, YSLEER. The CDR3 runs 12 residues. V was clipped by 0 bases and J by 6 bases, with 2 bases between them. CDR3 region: CASSQDHEKLFF. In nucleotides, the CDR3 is TGCGCCAGCAGCCAAGATCATGAAAAACTGTTTTTT.

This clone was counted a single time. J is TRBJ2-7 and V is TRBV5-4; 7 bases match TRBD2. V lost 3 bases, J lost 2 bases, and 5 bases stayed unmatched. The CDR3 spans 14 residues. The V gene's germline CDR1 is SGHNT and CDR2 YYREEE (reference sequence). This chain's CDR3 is CASSYRDYPYEQYF. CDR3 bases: TGTGCCAGCAGCTACCGGGACTACCCCTACGAGCAGTACTTC.

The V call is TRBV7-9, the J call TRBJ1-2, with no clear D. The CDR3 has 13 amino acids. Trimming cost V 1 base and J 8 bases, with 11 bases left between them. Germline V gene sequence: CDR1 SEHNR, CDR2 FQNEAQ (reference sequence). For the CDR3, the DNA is TGTGCCAGCAGCTTAGGGGCAGTTAAGGGCTACACCTTC. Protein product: CASSLGAVKGYTF.

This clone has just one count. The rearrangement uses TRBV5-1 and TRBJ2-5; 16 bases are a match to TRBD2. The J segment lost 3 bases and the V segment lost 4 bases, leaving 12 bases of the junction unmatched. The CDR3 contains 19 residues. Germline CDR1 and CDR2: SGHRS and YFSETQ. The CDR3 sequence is CASSSGTSGGGRSEETQYF. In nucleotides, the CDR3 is TGCGCCAGCAGCAGCGGGACTAGCGGGGGGGGGCGGTCGGAAGAGACCCAGTACTTC.

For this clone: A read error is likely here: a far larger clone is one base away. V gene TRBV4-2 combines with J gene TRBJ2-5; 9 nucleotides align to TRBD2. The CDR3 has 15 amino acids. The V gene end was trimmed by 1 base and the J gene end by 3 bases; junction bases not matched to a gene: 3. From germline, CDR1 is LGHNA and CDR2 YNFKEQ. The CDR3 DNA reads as TGTGCCAGCAGCCAAGGGACTAGCGCAAAAGAGACCCAGTACTTC. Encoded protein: CASSQGTSAKETQYF.

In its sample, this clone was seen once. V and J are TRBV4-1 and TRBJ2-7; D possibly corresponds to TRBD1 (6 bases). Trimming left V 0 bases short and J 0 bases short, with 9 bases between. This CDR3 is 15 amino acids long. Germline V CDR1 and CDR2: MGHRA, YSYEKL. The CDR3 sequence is CASSQEEGGSYEQYF. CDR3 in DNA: TGCGCCAGCAGCCAAGAGGAAGGGGGCTCCTACGAGCAGTACTTC.

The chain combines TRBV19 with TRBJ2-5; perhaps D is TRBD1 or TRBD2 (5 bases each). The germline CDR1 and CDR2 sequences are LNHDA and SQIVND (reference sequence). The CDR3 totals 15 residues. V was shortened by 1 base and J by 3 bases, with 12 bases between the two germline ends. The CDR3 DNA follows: TGTGCCAGTAGTATAGGTTGGGGGTTAGAAGAGACCCAGTACTTC. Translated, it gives CASSIGWGLEETQYF.

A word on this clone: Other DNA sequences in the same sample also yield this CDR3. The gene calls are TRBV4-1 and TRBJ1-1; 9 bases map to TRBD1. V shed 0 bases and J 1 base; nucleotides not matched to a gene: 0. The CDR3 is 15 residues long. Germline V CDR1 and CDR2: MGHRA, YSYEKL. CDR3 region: CASSQEGQGNTEAFF. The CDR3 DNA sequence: TGCGCCAGCAGCCAAGAGGGACAGGGGAACACTGAAGCTTTCTTT.

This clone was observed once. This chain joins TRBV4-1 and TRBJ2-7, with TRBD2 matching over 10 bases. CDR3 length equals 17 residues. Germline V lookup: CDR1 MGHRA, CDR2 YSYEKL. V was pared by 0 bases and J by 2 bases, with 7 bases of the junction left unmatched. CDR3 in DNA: TGCGCCAGCAGCCAAGACCCCGGACTAGCGGCTACCTACGAGCAGTACTTC. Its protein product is CASSQDPGLAATYEQYF.

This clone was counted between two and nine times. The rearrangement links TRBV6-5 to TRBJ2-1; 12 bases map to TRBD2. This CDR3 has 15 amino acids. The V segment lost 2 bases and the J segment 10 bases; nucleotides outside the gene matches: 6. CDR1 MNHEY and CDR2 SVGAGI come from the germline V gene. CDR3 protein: CASSYLAGGLGEQFF. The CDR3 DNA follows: TGTGCCAGCAGTTACCTAGCGGGAGGGCTTGGGGAGCAGTTCTTC.

CDR3 sequence: CASSLGAGVAGAETQYF. CDR3 DNA sequence: TGTGCCAGCAGCTTAGGGGCCGGGGTAGCGGGAGCAGAGACCCAGTACTTC. The gene calls are TRBV7-2 and TRBJ2-5, with 9 bases that match TRBD2. Germline V gene sequence: CDR1 SGHTA, CDR2 FQGNSA. The CDR3 spans 17 residues. Germline trimming cut 1 base from V and 4 bases from J; bases unmatched to any gene: 10.

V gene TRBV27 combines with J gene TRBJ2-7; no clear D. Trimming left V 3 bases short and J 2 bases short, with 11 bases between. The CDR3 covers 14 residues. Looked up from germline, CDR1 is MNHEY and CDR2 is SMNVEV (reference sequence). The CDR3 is CASSLRRSPYEQYF. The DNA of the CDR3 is TGTGCCAGCAGTTTGCGCCGAAGCCCCTACGAGCAGTACTTC.

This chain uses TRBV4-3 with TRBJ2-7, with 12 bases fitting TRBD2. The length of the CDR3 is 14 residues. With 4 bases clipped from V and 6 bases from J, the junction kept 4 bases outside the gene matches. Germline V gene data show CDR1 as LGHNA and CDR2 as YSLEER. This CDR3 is CASSRTSGNLEQYF. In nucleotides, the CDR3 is TGCGCCAGCAGCCGGACTAGCGGGAACCTCGAGCAGTACTTC.

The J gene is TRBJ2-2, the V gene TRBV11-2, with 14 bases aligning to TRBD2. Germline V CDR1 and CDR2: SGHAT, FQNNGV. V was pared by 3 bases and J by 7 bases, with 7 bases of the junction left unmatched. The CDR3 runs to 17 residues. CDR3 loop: CASSFRGGLAGGGELFF. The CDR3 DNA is TGTGCCAGCAGCTTCAGGGGCGGACTAGCGGGAGGCGGGGAGCTGTTTTTT.

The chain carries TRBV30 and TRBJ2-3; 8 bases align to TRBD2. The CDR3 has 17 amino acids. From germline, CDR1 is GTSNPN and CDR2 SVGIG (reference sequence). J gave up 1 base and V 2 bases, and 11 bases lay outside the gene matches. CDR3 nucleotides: TGTGCCTGGAGTCCGACTAGCGCGGTTCCTCGCACAGATACGCAGTATTTT. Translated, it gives CAWSPTSAVPRTDTQYF. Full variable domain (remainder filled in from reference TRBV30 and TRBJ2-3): SQTIHQWPATLVQPVGSPLSLECTVEGTSNPNLYWYRQAAGRGLQLLFYSVGIGQISSEVPQNLSASRPQDRQFILSSKKLLLSDSGFYLCAWSPTSAVPRTDTQYFGPGTRLTVL.

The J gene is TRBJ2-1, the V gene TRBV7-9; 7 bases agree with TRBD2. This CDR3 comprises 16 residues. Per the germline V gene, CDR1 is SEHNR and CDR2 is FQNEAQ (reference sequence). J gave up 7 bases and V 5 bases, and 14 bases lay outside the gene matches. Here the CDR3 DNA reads TGTGCCAGCAGCCATAAAAGAGGAGCGGGGTTTAATGAGCAGTTCTTC. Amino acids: CASSHKRGAGFNEQFF.

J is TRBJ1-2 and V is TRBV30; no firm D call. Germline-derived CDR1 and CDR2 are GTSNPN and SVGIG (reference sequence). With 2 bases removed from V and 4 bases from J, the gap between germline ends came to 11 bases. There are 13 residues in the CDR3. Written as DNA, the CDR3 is TGTGCCTGGAGTTTCGGACTCAGCTATGGCTACACCTTC. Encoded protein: CAWSFGLSYGYTF.

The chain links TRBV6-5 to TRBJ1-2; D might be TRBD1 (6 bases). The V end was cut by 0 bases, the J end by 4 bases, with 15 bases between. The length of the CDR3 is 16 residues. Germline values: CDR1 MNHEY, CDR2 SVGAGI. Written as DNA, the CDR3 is TGTGCCAGCAGTTACTCGAGCGGGGGCGACTTCTATGGCTACACCTTC. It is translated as CASSYSSGGDFYGYTF.

The CDR3 coding sequence is TGTGCCAGCAGCGTTAATCTGGGGACTGAAGCTTTCTTT. This encodes CASSVNLGTEAFF. V usage is TRBV9 and J usage is TRBJ1-1; D is unclear. Trimming shortened V by 2 bases and J by 5 bases, and 10 bases separated the two germline ends. Germline CDR1 and CDR2: SGDLS and YYNGEE. The length of the CDR3 is 13 residues.

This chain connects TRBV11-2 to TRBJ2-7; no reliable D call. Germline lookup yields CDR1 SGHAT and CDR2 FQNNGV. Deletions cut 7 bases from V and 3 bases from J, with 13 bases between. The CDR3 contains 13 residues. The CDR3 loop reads CASIDLLSYEQYF. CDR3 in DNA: TGTGCCAGCATCGACCTCTTGAGCTACGAGCAGTACTTC. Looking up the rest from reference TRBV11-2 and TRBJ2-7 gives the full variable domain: EAGVAQSPRYKIIEKRQSVAFWCNPISGHATLYWYQQILGQGPKLLIQFQNNGVVDDSQLPKDRFSAERLKGVDSTLKIQPAKLEDSAVYLCASIDLLSYEQYFGPGTRLTVT.

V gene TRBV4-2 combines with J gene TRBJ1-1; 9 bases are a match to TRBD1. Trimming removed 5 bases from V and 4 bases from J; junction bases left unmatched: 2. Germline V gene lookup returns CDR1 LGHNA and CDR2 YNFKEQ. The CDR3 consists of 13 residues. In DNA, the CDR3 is TGTGCCAGCAGCGAACAGGGGGCCACTGAAGCTTTCTTT. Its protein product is CASSEQGATEAFF.

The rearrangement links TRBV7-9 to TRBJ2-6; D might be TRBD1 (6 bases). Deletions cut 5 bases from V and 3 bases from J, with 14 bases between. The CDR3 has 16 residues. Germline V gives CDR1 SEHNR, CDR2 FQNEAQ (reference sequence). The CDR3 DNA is TGTGCCAGCAGCCGGGAACAGGGCCTTGGGGCCAACGTCCTGACTTTC. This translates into CASSREQGLGANVLTF.

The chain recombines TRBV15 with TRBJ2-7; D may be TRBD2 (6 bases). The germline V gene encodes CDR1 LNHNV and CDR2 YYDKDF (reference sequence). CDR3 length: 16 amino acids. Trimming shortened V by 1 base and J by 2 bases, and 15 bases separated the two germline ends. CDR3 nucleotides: TGTGCCACCAGCAGAGCCGGCGGGATGAGCCCCTACGAGCAGTACTTC. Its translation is CATSRAGGMSPYEQYF.